These T cell receptor beta chains were read from a single sample in a study of T-cell memory formation after mild COVID-19. A single record per CDR3 protein comes from TCRdb applying MiXCR to the 5' RACE reads. The table includes 450,000 or so distinct CDR3 sequences, 20% detected once. Sequencing input: PBMCs or a T cell subset sorted from them (not recorded which). These receptors were collected from an adult woman who had mild COVID-19 (a few samples of this study predate the infection). Cell type and time point are not known. The CDR3 runs from the conserved cysteine through the conserved F or W. D genes are given only for firm matches. Clone size is stated in some rows and not others, as once, few, many or a class when expanded.

cdr3_nt cdr3_aa v_call clone_size d_call j_call
TGCGCCAGCAGCCGAGACGACAGGGGCGGCACAGATACGCAGTATTTT CASSRDDRGGTDTQYF TRBV4-1 - TRBD1 TRBJ2-3
TGTGCCAGCGACTCCCAGGACCTCGATACGCAGTATTTT CASDSQDLDTQYF TRBV12-3/TRBV12-4 - - TRBJ2-3
TGTGCCAGCAGCTCGAGGACTAGCGGTTCCCCTTACAATGAGCAGTTCTTC CASSSRTSGSPYNEQFF TRBV7-2 - TRBD2 TRBJ2-1
TGTGCCACCAGCAGAGATCCCCCTACGAGCACGTACTTC CATSRDPPTSTYF TRBV15 few - TRBJ2-7
TGTGCCAGCAGTTACGAGTACGGGACTAACTACGAGCAGTACTTC CASSYEYGTNYEQYF TRBV6-5 - TRBD2 TRBJ2-7
TGCGCCAGCAGCGCAATGCTAGGTGGAGGTGAGGAGACCCAGTACTTC CASSAMLGGGEETQYF TRBV5-1 - - TRBJ2-5
TGTGCCAGCGGTTTAGCGGCAGCCAAAAACATTCAGTACTTC CASGLAAAKNIQYF TRBV12-3/TRBV12-4 many - TRBJ2-4
TGCAGTGCTAGAGACGCGGGAGGCGTCAATGAGCAGTTCTTC CSARDAGGVNEQFF TRBV20-1 - TRBD2 TRBJ2-1
TGTGCCAGCAGCCCTCAGGGACAGAGCTCCTACGAGCAGTACTTC CASSPQGQSSYEQYF TRBV9 few TRBD1 TRBJ2-7
TGTGCCAGCTCCGTTGAAGGGGGCGTCGGCACTGAAGCTTTCTTT CASSVEGGVGTEAFF TRBV12-3/TRBV12-4 many TRBD1 TRBJ1-1
TGTGCCACCCGGGAGAGCTCCTACAATGAGCAGTTCTTC CATRESSYNEQFF TRBV15 once - TRBJ2-1
TGTGCCAGCAACCGGGGGTCGGGGCCTAATACGCAGTATTTT CASNRGSGPNTQYF TRBV25-1 few - TRBJ2-3
TGTGCCAGCAGCTTAGGGGAGCGAGGCGAGCAGTACTTC CASSLGERGEQYF TRBV7-9 - - TRBJ2-7
TGTGCCAGCAGCTTAGCGCCAGGCTCCTATGGCTACACCTTC CASSLAPGSYGYTF TRBV7-6 few - TRBJ1-2
TGCGCCAGCAGCCAAGGGAAGGGTGAAGGCTACACCTTC CASSQGKGEGYTF TRBV4-1 - - TRBJ1-2
TGTGCCAGCAGCTACAGCGGGAGAGGGCTGTTCTTC CASSYSGRGLFF TRBV5-6 many TRBD2 TRBJ2-1
TGTGCCAGCAGTTCCGGGACTAGCGGGGGGCCGGGCATTCAGTACTTC CASSSGTSGGPGIQYF TRBV12-3/TRBV12-4 - TRBD2 TRBJ2-4
TGCGCCAGCAGCCCAGACAGATATCTCTATAACTATGGCTACACCTTC CASSPDRYLYNYGYTF TRBV5-1 few - TRBJ1-2
TGCAGTGCTAGAGCCTTCTGGGGGAGAAACACAGATACGCAGTATTTT CSARAFWGRNTDTQYF TRBV20-1 few - TRBJ2-3
TGTGCCAGCAGCCCCCCAGTCGGGCGGGGGGCCTACGAGCAGTACTTC CASSPPVGRGAYEQYF TRBV5-6 - TRBD2 TRBJ2-7
TGTGCCAGTAGTATTCGTCGGGGGGAAGGCACTGAAGCTTTCTTT CASSIRRGEGTEAFF TRBV19 - - TRBJ1-1
TGCGCCAGCAGCTTGGAGGACAGGGCCGGTCAGCCCCAGCATTTT CASSLEDRAGQPQHF TRBV5-1 - TRBD1 TRBJ1-5
TGTGCCAGCAGCATCCGCGGGGTGGGAGAGACCCAGTACTTC CASSIRGVGETQYF TRBV7-3 - - TRBJ2-5
TGTGCCAAATCCTCGGTGACCATGAACACTGAAGCTTTCTTT CAKSSVTMNTEAFF TRBV2 - - TRBJ1-1
TGTGCCAGCAACGGCGGGGGGCTTACCGATGAGCAGTTCTTC CASNGGGLTDEQFF TRBV4-2 - TRBD2 TRBJ2-1
TGTGCCAGCAGTGAAGTCGGGGGCGCTTGGGAGGAGCAGTTCTTC CASSEVGGAWEEQFF TRBV6-1 - - TRBJ2-1
TGTGCCAGCAGCCGCCCCTGGTCAGGGGGCATCGGAACTAATGAAAAACTGTTTTTT CASSRPWSGGIGTNEKLFF TRBV7-9 - TRBD1 TRBJ1-4
TGTGCCAGCAGCTCACTAGCGGGAGGTTTCTACGAGCAGTACTTC CASSSLAGGFYEQYF TRBV7-9 - TRBD2 TRBJ2-7
TGTGCCAGCAGCTTAAGCAGGACTAGCGGGGTCACAGATACGCAGTATTTT CASSLSRTSGVTDTQYF TRBV7-2 - TRBD2 TRBJ2-3
TGCAGCGCCTCGGGGGTCGGAGGGGCCGGTAATGAAAAACTGTTTTTT CSASGVGGAGNEKLFF TRBV29-1 - - TRBJ1-4
TGTGCCAGCAGCTGGCAGGTCCGGGGCCCCTACAATGAGCAGTTCTTC CASSWQVRGPYNEQFF TRBV5-5 many - TRBJ2-1
TGTGCCAGCAGCCTTCAGGGGGCGATCAACACCGGGGAGCTGTTTTTT CASSLQGAINTGELFF TRBV7-8 - TRBD1 TRBJ2-2
TGTGCCAGCAGTGAAGGAGGGTGGACTGAAGCTTTCTTT CASSEGGWTEAFF TRBV6-1 few - TRBJ1-1
TGTGCCAGCAGCTTAGTCCGGGAGTTCACTGAAGCTTTCTTT CASSLVREFTEAFF TRBV7-9 few - TRBJ1-1
TGCGCCAGCAGCTTGGCGGGGGGGCCAGGTGAGACCCAGTACTTC CASSLAGGPGETQYF TRBV5-1 many TRBD2 TRBJ2-5
TGTGCCAGCAGCTTAAGGGGGCCAGTCCGTTCCGATGAGCAGTTCTTC CASSLRGPVRSDEQFF TRBV6-5 - TRBD1 TRBJ2-1
TGCGCCAGCATGTCTCCGACTACTTTCACAGATACGCAGTATTTT CASMSPTTFTDTQYF TRBV23-1 - - TRBJ2-3
TGTGCCTGGAGCCCCTTGGGGGCGTCCTACGAGCAGTACTTC CAWSPLGASYEQYF TRBV30 - - TRBJ2-7
TGTGCCAGCAGCCCTCCGGGGGGAGGCAACTATGGCTACACCTTC CASSPPGGGNYGYTF TRBV7-9 - - TRBJ1-2
TGTGCCGCGGGGCCCAATCCGAACACCGGGGAGCTGTTTTTT CAAGPNPNTGELFF TRBV24-1 - - TRBJ2-2
TGCAGCGTTGAGGTTAGCAAGAGCCCCTACGAGCAGTACTTC CSVEVSKSPYEQYF TRBV29-1 few - TRBJ2-7
TGTGCCATCAGTGAGAGGGGGGACTACCGACAAGAGACCCAGTACTTC CAISERGDYRQETQYF TRBV10-3 - - TRBJ2-5
TGCAGTGCTGTCGACAAGACACCGGAGACCCAGTACTTC CSAVDKTPETQYF TRBV20-1 once - TRBJ2-5
TGTGCCAGCGGGGTAGGGGTAGAGAACACCGGGGAGCTGTTTTTT CASGVGVENTGELFF TRBV2 few - TRBJ2-2
TGTGCCAGCAGCTTGTGGTTTGGGGACAATCAGCCCCAGCATTTT CASSLWFGDNQPQHF TRBV5-5 few - TRBJ1-5
TGCGCCAGCAGCTTGGGACCGACCAATGAGCAGTTCTTC CASSLGPTNEQFF TRBV5-1 many - TRBJ2-1
TGCAGTGCTAGAGTGGGACCCACCTACGAGCAGTACTTC CSARVGPTYEQYF TRBV20-1 - - TRBJ2-7
TGCGCCAGCAGCGGTCTACAGGGGAACAATGAGCAGTTCTTC CASSGLQGNNEQFF TRBV5-1 - TRBD1 TRBJ2-1
TGTGCCAGCAGTTCAGGGCCGTACACCGGGGAGCTGTTTTTT CASSSGPYTGELFF TRBV6-2/TRBV6-3 few - TRBJ2-2
TGTGCCAGCAGCCCCAGACCCTTCCAAGAGACCCAGTACTTC CASSPRPFQETQYF TRBV6-4 - - TRBJ2-5
TGTGCCAGCAGCTCATTAGCGGGGGCGGTGGAGCAGTACTTC CASSSLAGAVEQYF TRBV7-2 few TRBD2 TRBJ2-7
TGTGCCAGCAGCTTATCGGTTCGAGGGAGCCATGGCTACACCTTC CASSLSVRGSHGYTF TRBV5-4 - - TRBJ1-2
TGTGCCAGCATTGGAGGGTTCACAGATACGCAGTATTTT CASIGGFTDTQYF TRBV2 once - TRBJ2-3
TGCGCCAGCAGCTTGGCCTTGGGGAGGTCGGACACTGAAGCTTTCTTT CASSLALGRSDTEAFF TRBV5-1 few - TRBJ1-1
TGTGCCAGCAGTGGGGCAGGGGATAATTCACCCCTCCACTTT CASSGAGDNSPLHF TRBV25-1 many - TRBJ1-6
TGTGCCAGCACCCACGAGCTCTATGAGCAGTTCTTC CASTHELYEQFF TRBV7-2 - - TRBJ2-1
TGTGCCACCAGTGAACGAGGGGGCACTGAGCAGTTCTTC CATSERGGTEQFF TRBV24-1 - TRBD1 TRBJ2-1
TGTGCCAGCAGAGACCTACCCCAATCGACCTACAATGAGCAGTTCTTC CASRDLPQSTYNEQFF TRBV7-9 few - TRBJ2-1
TGCGCCAGCAGCTTGGGCCGGGAGTTCACAGATACGCAGTATTTT CASSLGREFTDTQYF TRBV5-1 - - TRBJ2-3
TGTGCCAGCAGTGAAAGGACTAGCGGTGGGGATACGCAGTATTTT CASSERTSGGDTQYF TRBV2 - TRBD2 TRBJ2-3